This TCR beta chain appears in the sequencing data of a study of brain T cells in children with intractable seizures. Study-wide results and caveats: Absence of clones before surgery may stem from lower sequencing depth.

The data were produced by immunoSEQ multiplex PCR, yet TCRdb's version contains in-frame clones alone and is incomplete. The sample carries under 400,000 clones, 85% to 95% recorded once. CDR1 MNHEY and CDR2 SMNVEV come from the germline V gene (reference sequence). The CDR3 is made up of 15 amino acids. V shed 6 bases, J shed 8 bases, and the junction held 9 bases outside the gene matches. Worth noting for this clone: The antigen remains undetermined.

Stated time point: blood from clinic visit 5 months post-surgery; TSC patient then seizure free. Only cases whose brain tissue showed the highest T cell transcript signatures were sequenced. Patients received at least one anti-epileptic drug before surgery. This chain joins TRBV27 and TRBJ2-3, with 12 bases fitting TRBD2. This TCR was recovered from a boy younger than two with tuberous sclerosis and intractable seizures. The sample here was peripheral blood, taken more than 4 months after surgery. Here the CDR3 DNA reads TGTGCCAGCAGCCTGACTAGCGGGGGAGCAGGTACGCAGTATTTT. It translates to CASSLTSGGAGTQYF.